What follows are 28 T cell receptor beta chains derived from one specimen sequenced in a study of T cells expressing NK-cell markers. One entry per CDR3 protein, without DNA, is what TCRdb gives after re-calling the 5' RACE reads. This repertoire includes over 14,000 distinct CDR3 sequences. Sequenced input: blood T cells: a sorted CD56 or NKG2C T cell subset, CD4+ or CD8+ T cells, or bulk PBMC T cells (not recorded which). The receptors originated from a man aged 18 to 70 in good health.

This chain joins TRBV3-1 and TRBJ2-2; the D call of TRBD1 rests on TCRdb alone, since no DNA is present to check it. The CDR3 is 13 residues long. CDR1 is LGHDT and CDR2 is YNNKEL in the germline V gene (reference sequence). The CDR3 spells CASSQRGTGELFF.

The chain couples TRBV28 to TRBJ2-5; no DNA is available, so the TRBD1 call from TCRdb remains unchecked. The CDR3 length is 16 residues. The germline CDR1 and CDR2 sequences are MDHEN and SYDVKM. The CDR3 spells CASSLARGALQETQYF.

The J gene is TRBJ2-7, the V gene TRBV28. The CDR3 totals 12 residues. Germline V gives CDR1 MDHEN, CDR2 SYDVKM. The CDR3 here is CASGIIVGEQYF.

This chain links TRBV20-1 with TRBJ1-6; the D gene TCRdb calls, TRBD1, cannot be checked with no DNA. The germline CDR1 and CDR2 sequences are DFQATT and SNEGSKA (reference sequence). This CDR3 is 15 amino acids long. CDR3 region: CSAKPLGETNSPLHF.

The V and J genes are TRBV7-9 and TRBJ2-5; TCRdb designates TRBD1, a call that cannot be tested without DNA. Looked up from germline, CDR1 is SEHNR and CDR2 is FQNEAQ (reference sequence). The CDR3 extends over 15 amino acids. CDR3 region: CASSSNGQGGETQYF.

This chain links TRBV20-1 with TRBJ1-2. Per germline, CDR1 DFQATT and CDR2 SNEGSKA (reference sequence). The CDR3 sequence is 12 residues long. CDR3 sequence reads: CSASGTARGYTF.

The genes are TRBV20-1 and TRBJ2-5; without DNA, the TCRdb call of TRBD2 cannot be checked. Germline V gene data show CDR1 as DFQATT and CDR2 as SNEGSKA (reference sequence). The CDR3 is 13 amino acids. CDR3 protein: CSATVLATKTQYF.

V gene TRBV7-9 combines with J gene TRBJ2-1. This CDR3 is 11 amino acids long. Germline CDR1 and CDR2: SEHNR and FQNEAQ (reference sequence). The CDR3 sequence: CASSLDGEQFF.

The chain joins TRBV12-3 or TRBV12-4 to TRBJ1-1. The CDR3 has 15 residues. This CDR3 is CASRYGWGPSAEAFF.

This sequence joins TRBV27 and TRBJ2-5; the TRBD2 assignment by TCRdb is unverifiable without DNA. The CDR3 totals 15 residues. CDR1 MNHEY and CDR2 SMNVEV come from the germline V gene (reference sequence). CDR3 in amino acids: CASSSGLAGLKTQYF.

This chain links TRBV20-1 with TRBJ2-4; TCRdb's D call of TRBD2 is untestable without DNA. The CDR3 totals 14 residues. Per the germline V gene, CDR1 is DFQATT and CDR2 is SNEGSKA (reference sequence). The CDR3 here is CSAGTSGGKNIQYF.

The rearrangement uses TRBV24-1 and TRBJ1-5; lacking DNA, the TRBD1 call made by TCRdb goes unchecked. Germline CDR1 KGHDR, CDR2 SFDVKD. The CDR3 consists of 14 residues. The chain's CDR3 is CATSDNRGNQPQHF.

The chain combines TRBV20-1 with TRBJ1-5; TCRdb's D call of TRBD1 is untestable without DNA. The CDR3 runs 14 residues. CDR1 is DFQATT, CDR2 SNEGSKA, per germline (reference sequence). This chain's CDR3 is CSAIPGQKNQPQHF.

The chain recombines TRBV20-1 with TRBJ2-1; TCRdb returns TRBD2, unconfirmable since there is no DNA. The CDR3 consists of 15 residues. Germline V lookup: CDR1 DFQATT, CDR2 SNEGSKA (reference sequence). CDR3 residues: CSARGGTSFYNEQFF.

This chain connects TRBV12-3 or TRBV12-4 to TRBJ1-2; lacking DNA, the TRBD1 call made by TCRdb goes unchecked. The CDR3 consists of 13 residues. The chain's CDR3 is CASTNPGALGYTF.

The chain has TRBV4-3 and TRBJ1-2; lacking DNA, the TRBD1 call made by TCRdb goes unchecked. Germline CDR1 and CDR2: LGHNA and YSLEER. The CDR3 totals 13 residues. CDR3 loop: CASSLNWGDGYTF.

The chain uses TRBV5-1 and TRBJ2-3; TCRdb names TRBD2, which stays unverified in the absence of DNA. Germline CDR1 and CDR2: SGHRS and YFSETQ. CDR3 length equals 16 residues. CDR3 sequence reads: CASSLGTSGTTDTQYF.

This chain links TRBV19 with TRBJ2-3; lacking DNA, the TRBD1 call made by TCRdb goes unchecked. Germline CDR1 LNHDA, CDR2 SQIVND (reference sequence). The CDR3 has 15 residues. CDR3 amino acids: CASSVKDTSTDTQYF.

This sequence joins TRBV4-2 and TRBJ2-3; the D call of TRBD2 rests on TCRdb alone, since no DNA is present to check it. Germline V lookup: CDR1 LGHNA, CDR2 YNFKEQ. The CDR3 has 19 residues. CDR3 loop: CASSSSLSGGAWGTDTQYF.

V usage is TRBV29-1 and J usage is TRBJ2-1. The CDR3 runs to 15 residues. Germline V gene data show CDR1 as SQVTM and CDR2 as ANQGSEA. The CDR3 is CSVEDRGRAYNEQFF.

The chain uses TRBV12-3 or TRBV12-4 and TRBJ1-6. The CDR3 extends over 12 amino acids. This CDR3 is CASRRRNSPLHF.

The genes are TRBV7-6 and TRBJ2-7; TCRdb indicates TRBD2, and absent DNA this call remains unverified. The CDR3 totals 15 residues. In germline, CDR1 is SGHVS, CDR2 FNYEAQ. CDR3 amino acids: CASSLYREGVGEQYF.

The chain uses TRBV12-3 or TRBV12-4 and TRBJ2-7; TCRdb's assignment of TRBD1 cannot be checked, as there is no DNA. CDR3 length: 15 amino acids. Here the CDR3 reads CASSLAVRGPYEQYF.

The chain links TRBV2 to TRBJ2-7; lacking DNA, the TRBD1 call made by TCRdb goes unchecked. The germline V gene encodes CDR1 SNHLY and CDR2 FYNNEI. CDR3 length: 14 residues. CDR3 protein: CASILFREAYEQYF.

This chain uses TRBV3-1 with TRBJ2-5; the D call of TRBD1 rests on TCRdb alone, since no DNA is present to check it. Germline values: CDR1 LGHDT, CDR2 YNNKEL (reference sequence). The CDR3 is 16 residues long. The chain's CDR3 is CASSQDLDRGKETQYF.

The rearrangement uses TRBV12-3 or TRBV12-4 and TRBJ1-4; TCRdb picks TRBD1, but there is no DNA to check that call. This CDR3 is 14 amino acids long. The CDR3 is CASSPTGANEKLFF.

J is TRBJ2-5 and V is TRBV7-6. Germline loops: CDR1 SGHVS, CDR2 FNYEAQ. The CDR3 is 13 residues long. Here the CDR3 reads CASSSVRGETQYF.

This chain links TRBV11-1 with TRBJ1-4. The CDR3 runs to 18 residues. Germline CDR1 SGHAT, CDR2 FQDESV (reference sequence). The CDR3 is CASSLARIATGREEKLFF.